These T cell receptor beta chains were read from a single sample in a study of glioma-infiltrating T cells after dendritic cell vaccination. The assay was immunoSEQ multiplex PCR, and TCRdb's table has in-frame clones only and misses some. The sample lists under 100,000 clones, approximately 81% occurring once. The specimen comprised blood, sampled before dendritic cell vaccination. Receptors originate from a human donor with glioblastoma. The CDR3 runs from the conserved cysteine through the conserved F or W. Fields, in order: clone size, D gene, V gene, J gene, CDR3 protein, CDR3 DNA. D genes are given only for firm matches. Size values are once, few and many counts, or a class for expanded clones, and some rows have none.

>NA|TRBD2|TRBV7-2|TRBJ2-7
CASSLASGRAEQYF
TGTGCCAGCAGCTTGGCTAGCGGGAGGGCCGAGCAGTACTTC
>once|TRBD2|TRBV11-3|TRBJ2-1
CASSLDLAGGQYEQFF
TGTGCCAGCAGCTTAGATCTAGCGGGAGGGCAATATGAGCAGTTCTTC
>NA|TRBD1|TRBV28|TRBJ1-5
CASSLMPGTGVLRNQPQHF
TGTGCCAGCAGTTTAATGCCCGGGACAGGGGTGTTACGCAATCAGCCCCAGCATTTT
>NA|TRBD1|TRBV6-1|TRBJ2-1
CASREGQSSYNEQFF
TGTGCCAGCAGAGAGGGACAGAGCTCCTACAATGAGCAGTTCTTC
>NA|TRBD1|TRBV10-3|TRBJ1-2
CAISVTGGDGYTF
TGTGCCATCAGTGTGACAGGGGGCGATGGCTACACCTTC
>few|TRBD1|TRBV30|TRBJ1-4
CAWRTQGVNEKLFF
TGTGCCTGGAGGACACAGGGGGTTAATGAAAAACTGTTTTTT
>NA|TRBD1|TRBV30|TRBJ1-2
CAWSPGTGLNYGYTF
TGTGCCTGGAGTCCAGGGACAGGGCTGAACTATGGCTACACCTTC
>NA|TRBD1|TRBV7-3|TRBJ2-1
CASSSSDRGYEQFF
TGTGCCAGCAGCTCATCCGACAGGGGCTATGAGCAGTTCTTC
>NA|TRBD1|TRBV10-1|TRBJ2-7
CASSGNRGYEQYF
TGCGCCAGCAGTGGAAACAGGGGGTACGAGCAGTACTTC
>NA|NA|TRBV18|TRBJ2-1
CASSPERVDYNEQFF
TGTGCCAGCTCACCGGAGAGGGTTGACTACAATGAGCAGTTCTTC
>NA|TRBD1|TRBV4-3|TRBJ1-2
CASSQFGQGAGGYTF
TGCGCCAGCAGCCAATTCGGACAGGGCGCGGGTGGCTACACCTTC
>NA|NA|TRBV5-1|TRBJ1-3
CASSLGTASSGNTIYF
TGCGCCAGCAGCTTGGGGACAGCCAGCTCTGGAAACACCATATATTTT
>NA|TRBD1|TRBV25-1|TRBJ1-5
CASSPGGTGHNQPQHF
TGTGCCAGCAGCCCCGGGGGGACAGGTCACAATCAGCCCCAGCATTTT
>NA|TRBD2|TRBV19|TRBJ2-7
CASSIGGGQYF
TGTGCCAGTAGTATAGGGGGGGGGCAGTACTTC
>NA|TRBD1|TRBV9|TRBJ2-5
CASSPIGQGAGETQYF
TGTGCCAGCAGCCCCATAGGGCAGGGGGCCGGAGAGACCCAGTACTTC
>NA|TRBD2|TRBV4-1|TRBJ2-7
CASSHGTSYEQYF
TGCGCCAGCAGCCACGGGACTAGTTACGAGCAGTACTTC
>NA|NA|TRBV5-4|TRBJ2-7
CASSLGGWYEQYF
TGTGCCAGCAGCTTGGGGGGCTGGTACGAGCAGTACTTC
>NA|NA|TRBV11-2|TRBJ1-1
CASSLGGRTEAFF
TGTGCCAGCAGCTTAGGGGGGCGAACTGAAGCTTTCTTT
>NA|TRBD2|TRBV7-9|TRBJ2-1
CASRPWTSGAIREQFF
TGTGCCAGCAGACCCTGGACTAGCGGTGCTATCCGTGAGCAGTTCTTC
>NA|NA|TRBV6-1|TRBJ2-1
CASRDQGANEQFF
TGTGCCAGCAGGGATCAAGGGGCCAATGAGCAGTTCTTC
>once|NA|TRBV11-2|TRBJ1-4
CASSRRVANEKLFF
TGTGCCAGCAGTCGCAGGGTGGCTAATGAAAAACTGTTTTTT
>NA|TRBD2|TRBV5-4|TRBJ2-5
CASSLTSGGEETQYF
TGTGCCAGCAGCCTGACTAGCGGGGGGGAAGAGACCCAGTACTTC
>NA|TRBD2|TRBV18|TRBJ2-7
CASSPSSLVAGIYEQYF
TGTGCCAGCTCACCATCATCCTTGGTAGCGGGAATCTACGAGCAGTACTTC
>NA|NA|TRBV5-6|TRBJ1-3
CASSLARPGSSSNTIYF
TGTGCCAGCAGCTTAGCCCGTCCCGGGTCCTCTTCAAACACCATATATTTT
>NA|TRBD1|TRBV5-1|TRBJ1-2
CASSLASGTATYGYGYTF
TGCGCCAGCAGCTTGGCATCCGGGACAGCGACTTACGGCTATGGCTACACCTTC
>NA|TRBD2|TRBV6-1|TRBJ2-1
CASVELAGGNNEQFF
TGTGCCAGTGTAGAATTAGCGGGAGGGAACAATGAGCAGTTCTTC